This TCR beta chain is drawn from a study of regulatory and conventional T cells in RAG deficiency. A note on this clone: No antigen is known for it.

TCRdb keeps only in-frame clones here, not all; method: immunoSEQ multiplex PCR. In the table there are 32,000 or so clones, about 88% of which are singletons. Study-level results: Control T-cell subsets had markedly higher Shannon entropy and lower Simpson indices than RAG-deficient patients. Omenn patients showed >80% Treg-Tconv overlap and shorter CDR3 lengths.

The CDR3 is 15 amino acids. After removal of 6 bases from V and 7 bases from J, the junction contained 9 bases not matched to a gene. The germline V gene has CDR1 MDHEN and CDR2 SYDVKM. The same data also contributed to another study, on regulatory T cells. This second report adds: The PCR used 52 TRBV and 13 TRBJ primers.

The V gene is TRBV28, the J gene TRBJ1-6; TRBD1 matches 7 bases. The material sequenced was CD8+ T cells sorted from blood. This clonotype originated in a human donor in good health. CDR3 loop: CASRGQPELNSPLHF. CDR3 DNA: TGTGCCAGCAGGGGACAGCCGGAATTAAATTCACCCCTCCACTTT.